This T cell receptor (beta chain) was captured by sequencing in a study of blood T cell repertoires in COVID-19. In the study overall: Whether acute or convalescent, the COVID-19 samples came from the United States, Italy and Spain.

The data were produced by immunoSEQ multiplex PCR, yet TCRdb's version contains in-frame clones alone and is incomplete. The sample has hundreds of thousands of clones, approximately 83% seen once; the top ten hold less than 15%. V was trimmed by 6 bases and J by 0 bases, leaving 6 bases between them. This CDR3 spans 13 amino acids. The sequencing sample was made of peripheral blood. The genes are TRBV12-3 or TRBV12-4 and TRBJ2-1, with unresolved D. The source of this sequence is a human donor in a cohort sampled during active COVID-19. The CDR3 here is CASSPSSYNEQFF. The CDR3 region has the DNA TGTGCCAGCAGCCCTAGCTCCTACAATGAGCAGTTCTTC.